This T cell receptor (beta chain) is from a study of blood T cell repertoires in COVID-19. Germline loops: CDR1 SNHLY, CDR2 FYNNEI. The CDR3 runs 11 residues. V lost 5 bases to trimming and J lost 4 bases, with 3 bases between them. TCRdb keeps only in-frame clones here, not all; method: immunoSEQ multiplex PCR. The table has about 200,000 clones, 75% to 90% seen once. The receptor comes from a man aged 35-49 years with acute or convalescent COVID-19. The V call is TRBV2, the J call TRBJ1-5; D unresolved. Material for sequencing was peripheral blood. The CDR3 reads CASSLNQPQHF. For the CDR3, the DNA is TGTGCCAGCAGTTTAAATCAGCCCCAGCATTTT.